This TCR beta chain was identified during a study of blood T cell repertoires in COVID-19. CDR3 length: 15 amino acids. Looked up from germline, CDR1 is SGHRS and CDR2 is YFSETQ. Germline trimming cut 3 bases from V and 3 bases from J; bases unmatched to any gene: 6. Per the original data handling: Estimated nucleated cell counts came from reference gene primer amplification. Clones were sequenced by immunoSEQ multiplex PCR, and TCRdb holds only the in-frame ones, with some missing. V and J calls and clone size follow that table, whereas D and trimming were derived from the DNA. The table records 250,000 to 350,000 clones, roughly 92% of them present only once.

The J gene is TRBJ2-1, the V gene TRBV5-1; TRBD2 aligns across 7 bases. The TCR was taken from a woman in her thirties with COVID-19, enrolled during active disease. The source material was peripheral blood. This chain's CDR3 is CASSSREIFYNEQFF. CDR3 in DNA: TGCGCCAGCAGCTCGCGGGAGATCTTCTACAATGAGCAGTTCTTC. The full variable domain, rest sourced from reference TRBV5-1 and TRBJ2-1, is KAGVTQTPRYLIKTRGQQVTLSCSPISGHRSVSWYQQTPGQGLQFLFEYFSETQRNKGNFPGRFSGRQFSNSRSEMNVSTLELGDSALYLCASSSREIFYNEQFFGPGTRLTVL.